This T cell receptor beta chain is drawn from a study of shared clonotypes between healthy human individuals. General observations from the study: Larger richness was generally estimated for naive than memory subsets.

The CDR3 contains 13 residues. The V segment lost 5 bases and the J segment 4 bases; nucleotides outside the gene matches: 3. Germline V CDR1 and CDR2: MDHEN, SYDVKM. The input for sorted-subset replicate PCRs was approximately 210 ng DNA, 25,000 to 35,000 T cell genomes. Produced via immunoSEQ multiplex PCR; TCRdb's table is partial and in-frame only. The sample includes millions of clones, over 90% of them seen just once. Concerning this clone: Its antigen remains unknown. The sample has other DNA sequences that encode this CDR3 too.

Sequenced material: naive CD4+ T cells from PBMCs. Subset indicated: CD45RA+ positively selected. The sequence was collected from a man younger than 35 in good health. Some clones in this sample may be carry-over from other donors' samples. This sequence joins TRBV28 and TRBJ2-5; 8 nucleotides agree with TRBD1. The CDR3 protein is CASSSDRGETQYF. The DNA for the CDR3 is TGTGCCAGCAGTAGCGACAGGGGAGAGACCCAGTACTTC.